This T cell receptor beta chain was recorded in a study of human T cells and chemical hapten exposure. Per germline, CDR1 MNHEY and CDR2 SMNVEV (reference sequence). CDR3 length: 13 amino acids. V was trimmed by 1 base and J by 4 bases, leaving 4 bases between them. General study results and limits: The number of TCRs over 1 in 1000 frequency stayed unchanged after DPC.

In the authors' methods: TCRs per sample had a median of around 96,000 and ranged from roughly 20,000 to 690,600. Using its own MiXCR run on the RACE reads, TCRdb lists one record per CDR3 protein. Clone size and V and J calls follow TCRdb, not the original study. The sample shows 120,000 or so distinct CDR3 sequences, approximately 13% of them seen only once. This clonotype was picked up a small number of times. Its antigen is not known. The sample's time point: patch test 1, 2 weeks after DPC sensitization. The treatment was: therapeutic diphenylcyclopropenone sensitization with weekly scalp DPC. Alopecia patients, 18 to 70 years old and DPC-suitable, served as donors.

V gene TRBV27 combines with J gene TRBJ2-2; D is unclear. This sequence originates from a young man with alopecia areata. Some clones in this sample may be carry-over from other donors' samples. The sample was whole blood, taken in connection with sensitization to the hapten diphenylcyclopropenone (DPC). CDR3 in amino acids: CASSLWVTGELFF. CDR3 nucleotide sequence: TGTGCCAGCAGTTTATGGGTCACCGGGGAGCTGTTTTTT.